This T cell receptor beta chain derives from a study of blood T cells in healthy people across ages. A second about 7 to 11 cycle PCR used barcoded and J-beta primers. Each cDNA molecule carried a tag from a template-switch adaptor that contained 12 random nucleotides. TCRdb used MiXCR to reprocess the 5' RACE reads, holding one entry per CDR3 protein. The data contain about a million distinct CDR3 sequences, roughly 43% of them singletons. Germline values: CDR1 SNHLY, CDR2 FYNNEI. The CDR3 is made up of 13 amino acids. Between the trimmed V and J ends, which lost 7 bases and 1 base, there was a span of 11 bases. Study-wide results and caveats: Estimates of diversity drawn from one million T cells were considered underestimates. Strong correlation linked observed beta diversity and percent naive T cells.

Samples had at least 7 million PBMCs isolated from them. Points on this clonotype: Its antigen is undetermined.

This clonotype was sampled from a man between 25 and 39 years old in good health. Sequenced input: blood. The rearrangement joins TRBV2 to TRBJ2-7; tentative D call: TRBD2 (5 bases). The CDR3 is CASNSEDSYEQYF. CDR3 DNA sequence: TGTGCCAGCAATTCGGAGGATTCCTACGAGCAGTACTTC. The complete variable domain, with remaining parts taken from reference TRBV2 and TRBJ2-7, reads EPEVTQTPSHQVTQMGQEVILRCVPISNHLYFYWYRQILGQKVEFLVSFYNNEISEKSEIFDDQFSVERPDGSNFTLKIRSTKLEDSAMYFCASNSEDSYEQYFGPGTRLTVT.